The rows below give T cell receptor beta chains drawn from one sample of a study of T cell repertoires in cytomegalovirus infection. TCRdb called the reads again in MiXCR, with one record for every CDR3 protein. The top ten clones hold less than 10% of a sample with about 600,000 distinct CDR3 sequences, 20% to 25% of them seen once. The sequencing input was CD8+ T cells from PBMCs. Receptors were obtained from a human donor in good health (CMV status not recorded). Some clones in this sample may be carry-over from other donors' samples. The CDR3 runs from the conserved cysteine through the conserved F or W. A D gene is named only where the DNA matches it firmly. Some rows have no size entry. The others give once, few or many, or a class for an expanded clone.

J gene | clone size | D gene | V gene | CDR3 protein | CDR3 DNA
TRBJ2-1 | many | TRBD2 | TRBV7-3 | CASSSVAGGRDEQFF | TGTGCCAGCAGCTCCGTAGCGGGGGGGCGGGATGAGCAGTTCTTC
TRBJ2-3 | . | . | TRBV29-1 | CSVLGTDTQYF | TGCAGCGTCTTGGGTACAGATACGCAGTATTTT
TRBJ2-2 | . | TRBD2 | TRBV18 | CASSYQRGNTGELFF | TGTGCCAGCTCATACCAGCGGGGGAACACCGGGGAGCTGTTTTTT
TRBJ1-2 | few | . | TRBV20-1 | CSARDPQGPNYGYTF | TGCAGTGCTAGAGATCCGCAGGGCCCTAACTATGGCTACACCTTC
TRBJ1-5 | . | . | TRBV20-1 | CSARDRQFSPQPQHF | TGCAGTGCTAGAGATCGCCAGTTTAGCCCTCAGCCCCAGCATTTT
TRBJ2-6 | many | TRBD1 | TRBV7-6 | CASSLAPGQGISGANVLTF | TGTGCCAGCAGCTTAGCGCCGGGACAGGGGATCTCTGGGGCCAACGTCCTGACTTTC
TRBJ2-1 | many | . | TRBV4-1 | CASSIRGDEQFF | TGCGCCAGCAGCATCCGAGGCGATGAGCAGTTCTTC
TRBJ1-1 | few | . | TRBV19 | CASSVKLILNTEAFF | TGTGCCAGTAGTGTCAAACTAATTCTGAACACTGAAGCTTTCTTT
TRBJ2-1 | . | TRBD1 | TRBV7-9 | CASSWAGGFYNEQFF | TGTGCCAGCAGCTGGGCAGGGGGTTTCTACAATGAGCAGTTCTTC
TRBJ2-1 | many | . | TRBV4-1 | CASSQANYLASYNEQFF | TGCGCCAGCAGCCAAGCTAACTACCTCGCCTCCTACAATGAGCAGTTCTTC
TRBJ2-7 | many | . | TRBV7-2 | CASSEGFTYEQYF | TGTGCCAGCAGCGAGGGATTTACCTACGAGCAGTACTTC
TRBJ2-1 | . | . | TRBV7-9 | CASSPGHRRNEQFF | TGTGCCAGCAGCCCTGGACATAGGCGGAATGAGCAGTTCTTC
TRBJ2-1 | many | . | TRBV5-6 | CASSLGAGEQFF | TGTGCCAGCAGCCTAGGCGCGGGTGAGCAGTTCTTC
TRBJ2-1 | . | . | TRBV20-1 | CSAVSSGHNEQFF | TGCAGTGCCGTCAGCTCAGGGCACAATGAGCAGTTCTTC
TRBJ2-5 | . | . | TRBV29-1 | CSVTGFGEETRYF | TGCAGCGTTACAGGGTTTGGAGAAGAGACCCGGTACTTC
TRBJ2-7 | . | TRBD2 | TRBV19 | CASSMSGVANEQYF | TGTGCCAGTAGTATGAGCGGGGTCGCAAACGAGCAGTACTTC
TRBJ2-3 | few | TRBD1 | TRBV6-5 | CASSYGTGPDTQYF | TGTGCCAGCAGTTACGGGACAGGGCCAGATACGCAGTATTTT
TRBJ2-1 | once | TRBD2 | TRBV28 | CASSPIRGGYNEQFF | TGTGCCAGCAGTCCGATCCGCGGGGGCTACAATGAGCAGTTCTTC
TRBJ2-1 | many | . | TRBV7-2 | CASSLDLGDNEQFF | TGTGCCAGCAGCTTAGATCTGGGGGACAATGAGCAGTTCTTC
TRBJ2-1 | . | . | TRBV6-1 | CASSDLLPRGFF | TGTGCCAGCAGTGATCTGCTCCCACGGGGGTTCTTC
TRBJ2-2 | few | . | TRBV20-1 | CSARPSPGLRGASTGELFF | TGCAGTGCTAGACCGAGCCCGGGACTTCGGGGTGCGAGCACCGGGGAGCTGTTTTTT
TRBJ2-1 | many | . | TRBV7-6 | CASSSQLNGGHEQFF | TGTGCCAGCAGCTCACAACTGAATGGGGGGCATGAGCAGTTCTTC
TRBJ2-7 | . | . | TRBV29-1 | CSVEGGEVSHEQYF | TGCAGCGTTGAAGGGGGGGAGGTCTCCCACGAGCAGTACTTC